This entry features one T cell receptor beta chain sequence. These data belong to a study of shared clonotypes between healthy human individuals. The CDR3 covers 15 residues. Trimming cost V 7 bases and J 0 bases; bases outside gene matches: 8. From germline, CDR1 is SEHNR and CDR2 FQNEAQ (reference sequence). Naive-designated CD8 cells lacked CD45RO, were positively enriched for CCR7, and omitted terminally differentiated effector memory CD45RA+ cells. The repertoire was sequenced with immunoSEQ multiplex PCR; TCRdb's copy has only in-frame clones and lacks some. The repertoire consists of approximately 1.9 million clones, with just over 90% occurring once and the leading ten covering under 2%.

This clonotype was obtained from a man younger than 35 in good health. Some clones in this sample may be carry-over from other donors' samples. The J gene is TRBJ1-1, the V gene TRBV7-9; TRBD1 agrees at 7 bases. The specimen was naive CD8+ T cells from PBMCs. CDR3 sequence: CASKRMDRLNTEAFF. The CDR3 nucleotides read TGTGCCAGCAAAAGGATGGACAGGTTGAACACTGAAGCTTTCTTT.